One TCR beta chain is described in this entry. Mismatch with germline at one junction end may stem from a read error. The data belong to a study of patients and donors after allogeneic stem cell transplantation. TCRdb re-derived calls from the RT-PCR reads in MiXCR, one entry per CDR3 protein. The sample holds over 400,000 distinct CDR3 sequences, 16% seen once. The CDR3 contains 12 residues. CDR1 is SNHLY, CDR2 FYNNEI, per germline. Source material: blood, either unsorted or a sorted T cell fraction (not recorded which). This chain joins TRBV2 and TRBJ2-1; D not certain. The TCR was taken from a human donor who was either an allogeneic HSCT recipient or a stem cell or donor lymphocyte infusion donor (not recorded which). It is not recorded whose cells these are; they may come from a transplant donor. DNA for the CDR3: TGTGCCAGCAGGGAGAGAGGCAATGAGCAATTCTTC. It encodes CASRERGNEQFF.